This TCR beta chain comes out of a study of T cell repertoires in cytomegalovirus infection. In the study overall: Indicated by public TCR beta signatures were CMV infection and matching HLA type. Study-wide findings and caveats: CMV-specific TCR beta clonotypes restricted by HLA-C dominated the ex vivo response. CMV carriers with the relevant HLA were identified by cumulative public TCR beta family frequency.

From germline, CDR1 is ENHRY and CDR2 SYGVKD. The V gene lost 4 bases and the J gene lost 2 bases, with 7 bases spanning the gap. The CDR3 consists of 13 residues. There are a few counts of this clonotype. The antigen is unknown. Each CDR3 protein gets one entry after TCRdb re-called the reads with MiXCR. The sample lists about 100,000 distinct CDR3 sequences, 16% seen once, with about 7.3% in the top ten. Material for sequencing was PBMCs. The receptor's source is a human donor in good health (CMV status not recorded). Some clones in this sample may be carry-over from other donors' samples. V is TRBV10-3 and J is TRBJ2-3; D is undetermined. The CDR3 loop is CAISAGSTDTQYF. The CDR3 DNA sequence: TGTGCCATCAGTGCCGGGTCCACAGATACGCAGTATTTT.